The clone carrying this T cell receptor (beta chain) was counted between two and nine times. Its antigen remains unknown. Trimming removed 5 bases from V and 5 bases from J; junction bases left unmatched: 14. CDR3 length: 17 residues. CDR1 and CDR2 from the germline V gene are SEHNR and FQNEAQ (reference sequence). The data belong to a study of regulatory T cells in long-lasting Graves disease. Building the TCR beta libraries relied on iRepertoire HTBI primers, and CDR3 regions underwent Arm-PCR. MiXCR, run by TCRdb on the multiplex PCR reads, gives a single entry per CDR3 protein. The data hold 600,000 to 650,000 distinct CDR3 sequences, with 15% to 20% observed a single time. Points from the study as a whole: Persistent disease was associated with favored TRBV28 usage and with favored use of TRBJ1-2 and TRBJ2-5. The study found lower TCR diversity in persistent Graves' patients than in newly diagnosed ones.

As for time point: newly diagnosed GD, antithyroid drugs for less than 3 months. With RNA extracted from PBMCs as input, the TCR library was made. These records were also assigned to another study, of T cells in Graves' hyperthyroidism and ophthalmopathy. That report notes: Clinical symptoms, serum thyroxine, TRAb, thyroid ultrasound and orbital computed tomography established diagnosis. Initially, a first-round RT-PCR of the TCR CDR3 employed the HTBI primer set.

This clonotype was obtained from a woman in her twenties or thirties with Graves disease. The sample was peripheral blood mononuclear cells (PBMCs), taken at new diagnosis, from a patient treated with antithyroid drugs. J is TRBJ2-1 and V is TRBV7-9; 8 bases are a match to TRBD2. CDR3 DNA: TGTGCCAGCAGCCTCCGAAGGGCCGGGGGGGTACACAATGAGCAGTTCTTC. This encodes CASSLRRAGGVHNEQFF.